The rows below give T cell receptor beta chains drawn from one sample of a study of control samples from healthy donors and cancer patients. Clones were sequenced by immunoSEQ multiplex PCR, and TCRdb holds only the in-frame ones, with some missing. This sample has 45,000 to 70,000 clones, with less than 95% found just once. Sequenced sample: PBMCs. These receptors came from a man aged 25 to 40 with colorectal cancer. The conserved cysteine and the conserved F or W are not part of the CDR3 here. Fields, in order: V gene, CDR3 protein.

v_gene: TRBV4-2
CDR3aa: ASSQAGGSDEKLF

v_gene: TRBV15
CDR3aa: ATSRDVGGGYT

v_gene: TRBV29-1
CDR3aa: SVLSQDGTGLSYEQY

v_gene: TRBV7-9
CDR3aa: ASTTDRPSAKNIQY

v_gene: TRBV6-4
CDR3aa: ASSPRTGGDYNEQF

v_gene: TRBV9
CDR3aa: ASSVGSGANVLT

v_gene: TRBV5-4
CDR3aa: ASSSRTGNTEAF

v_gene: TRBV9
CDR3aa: ASSVGLRAYEQY

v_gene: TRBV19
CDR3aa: ASSPDRDTYEQY

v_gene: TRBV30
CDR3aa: AWGVGGNTIY

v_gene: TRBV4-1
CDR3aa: ASSQDRNQPQH

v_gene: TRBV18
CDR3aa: ASSPPGAGDNQPQH

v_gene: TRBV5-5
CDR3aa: ASSLMRVSSYNEQF

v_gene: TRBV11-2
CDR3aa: ASSHGQIYYNEQF

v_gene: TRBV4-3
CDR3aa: ASSQGRAIAKNIQY

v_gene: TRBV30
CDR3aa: AWSRYQNQPQH

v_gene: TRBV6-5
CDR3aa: ASSRYARGFYGYT

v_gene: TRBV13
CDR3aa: ASSLWPWEKLF

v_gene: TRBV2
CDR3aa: ASSEGQISGANVLT

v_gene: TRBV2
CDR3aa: ASRDRAVRPQH

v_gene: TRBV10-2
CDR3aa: ASSDVGDYPTDEQF

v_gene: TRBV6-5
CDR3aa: ASSNLQGPGNTIY

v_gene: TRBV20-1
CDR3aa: SASSDPDRLDSPLH

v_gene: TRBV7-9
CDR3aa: ASSTHTIGYT

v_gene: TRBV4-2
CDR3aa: ASSQALGGGGTDTQY

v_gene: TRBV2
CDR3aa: ATSGSRDSPLH

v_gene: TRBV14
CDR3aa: ASSPRTGWVDTQY

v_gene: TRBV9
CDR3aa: ASSPGTGPTDGREQF

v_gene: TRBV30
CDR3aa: AWSVIGLNNEQF

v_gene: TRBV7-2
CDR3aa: ASSFPDRVFNGYT

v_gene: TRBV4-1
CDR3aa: ASRKTSGGAATGELF

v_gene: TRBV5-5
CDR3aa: ASRPILDRSMKLF

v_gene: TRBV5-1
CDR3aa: ASSPRASGGLNTGELF

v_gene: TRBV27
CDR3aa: ASSFRGDEQF

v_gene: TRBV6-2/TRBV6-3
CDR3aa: ASSYPSGGGPHYEQY

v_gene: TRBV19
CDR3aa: ASSRRQGPALSDYGYT

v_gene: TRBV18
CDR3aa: ASSPTSPGSGTEAF

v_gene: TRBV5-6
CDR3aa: ASSLDPSGANVLT

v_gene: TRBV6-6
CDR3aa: ASSYQEEETQY

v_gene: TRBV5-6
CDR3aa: ASSRSGTDAYEQY